This is a list of T cell receptor beta chains from one sample in a study of radiation and T cells in renal cell carcinoma. Profiling relied on immunoSEQ multiplex PCR, and the TCRdb table lists in-frame clones only, not all of them. This sample has about 21,000 clones, with 80% found just once. Here the sequenced sample was blood, taken from a patient whose treatment included radiotherapy and nephrectomy. These receptors came from a man aged 60 to 69 with renal cell carcinoma. Each CDR3 is given with its conserved first and last residue. Each record gives: J gene, V gene, D gene, clone size, CDR3 protein, CDR3 DNA. D genes are given only for firm matches. Size is stated for part of the rows, as once, few or many counts, or as a class when the clone is expanded.

TRBJ2-2	TRBV7-2	TRBD2	.	CASSLVGGDLTGELFF	TGTGCCAGCAGCTTAGTTGGGGGGGATCTCACCGGGGAGCTGTTTTTT
TRBJ2-7	TRBV5-6	.	.	CASSPWRGYEQYF	TGTGCCAGCTCCCCCTGGCGGGGCTACGAGCAGTACTTC
TRBJ1-1	TRBV6-5	.	.	CASSYGVRDIPAFF	TGTGCCAGCAGTTACGGGGTGAGGGACATCCCGGCTTTCTTT
TRBJ2-5	TRBV6-5	.	.	CASSSWAETQYF	TGTGCCAGCAGTTCCTGGGCGGAGACCCAGTACTTC
TRBJ2-5	TRBV5-1	.	.	CASSLAWGWETQYF	TGCGCCAGCAGCTTGGCTTGGGGTTGGGAGACCCAGTACTTC
TRBJ1-2	TRBV29-1	TRBD1	.	CSVTTGPYGYTF	TGCAGCGTTACGACAGGGCCCTATGGCTACACCTTC
TRBJ2-2	TRBV4-1	.	.	CASSQEGASGELFF	TGCGCCAGCAGCCAAGAGGGAGCGTCCGGGGAGCTGTTTTTT
TRBJ1-1	TRBV7-3	.	few	CASSFTGEGTEAFF	TGTGCCAGCAGCTTTACCGGTGAGGGCACTGAAGCTTTCTTT
TRBJ2-6	TRBV9	.	.	CASSAQSSGANVLTF	TGTGCCAGCAGCGCCCAGAGCTCTGGGGCCAACGTCCTGACTTTC
TRBJ1-1	TRBV13	.	.	CASSLYVDEAFF	TGTGCCAGCAGCTTATACGTCGATGAAGCTTTCTTT